This entry lists 16 T cell receptor beta chains sequenced from one sample in a study of blood T cells in healthy people across ages. Then a second PCR, running about 7 to 11 cycles, was carried out with a sample-barcoded 5' primer and a J-beta primer mix. TCRdb processed the 5' RACE reads anew with MiXCR; each CDR3 protein has one entry. This table holds more than 450,000 distinct CDR3 sequences, about 28% found once. Separately, the same data were catalogued under a study of T cells of mothers and their children.

The sequenced material came from blood. Receptors originate from a boy younger than 10 in good health.

The chain employs TRBV6-1 and TRBJ1-5, with a weak D call TRBD1 (5 bases). The CDR3 extends over 14 amino acids. Per germline, CDR1 MNHNS and CDR2 SASEGT. V lost 5 bases to trimming and J lost 7 bases, with 15 bases between them. The chain's CDR3 is CASSIQGTEQPQHF. CDR3 bases: TGTGCCAGCAGTATCCAGGGAACGGAGCAGCCCCAGCATTTT.

This clonotype was detected a few times. The chain uses TRBV6-5 and TRBJ2-2, with 8 bases lining up with TRBD2. The CDR3 covers 17 residues. J lost 7 bases, V lost 0 bases, and 10 bases had no gene match. The germline CDR1 and CDR2 sequences are MNHEY and SVGAGI. CDR3 residues: CASSYSTSGGFGGELFF. CDR3 sequence (DNA): TGTGCCAGCAGTTACTCGACCAGCGGGGGATTCGGCGGGGAGCTGTTTTTT.

J is TRBJ2-7 and V is TRBV19, with TRBD2 matching 8 bases. Germline trimming cut 5 bases from V and 8 bases from J; bases unmatched to any gene: 5. Germline-derived CDR1 and CDR2 are LNHDA and SQIVND (reference sequence). The CDR3 loop spans 12 amino acids. CDR3 coding DNA: TGTGCCAGTAGTTCCGGGAGGGGGAAGCAGTACTTC. Translation: CASSSGRGKQYF.

This clonotype was picked up many times. This sequence joins TRBV3-1 and TRBJ2-2; D gene unclear. Trimming removed 4 bases at V and 1 base at J, with 4 bases between. The CDR3 loop spans 13 amino acids. CDR1 is LGHDT and CDR2 is YNNKEL in the germline V gene (reference sequence). CDR3 DNA: TGTGCCAGCAGCCCCGGGAACACCGGGGAGCTGTTTTTT. This encodes CASSPGNTGELFF.

This clonotype was picked up a small number of times. The V and J genes are TRBV6-1 and TRBJ1-6, with 7 bases fitting TRBD1. This CDR3 spans 17 amino acids. Looked up from germline, CDR1 is MNHNS and CDR2 is SASEGT. Germline trimming cut 7 bases from V and 4 bases from J; bases unmatched to any gene: 13. CDR3 amino acids: CASTSTPGQLYNSPLHF. The CDR3 region has the DNA TGTGCCAGCACCTCTACCCCGGGACAGCTTTATAATTCACCCCTCCACTTT.

Only a few counts were recorded for this clonotype. CDR3 loop: CASSLGRTGLEQYF. The CDR3 DNA reads TGTGCCAGCAGCTTAGGCCGGACAGGGCTCGAGCAGTACTTC. V is TRBV7-2 and J is TRBJ2-7, with 8 bases identical to TRBD1. The V and J ends lost 1 base and 6 bases, in that order; junction bases with no gene match: 5. The CDR3 contains 14 residues. CDR1 and CDR2 from the germline V gene are SGHTA and FQGNSA.

This chain links TRBV10-3 with TRBJ2-7, with TRBD1 as a possible D gene (6 bases). The tail of the sequence fits TRBJ2-5 better, so the J call may be wrong. The CDR3 totals 12 residues. Looked up from germline, CDR1 is ENHRY and CDR2 is SYGVKD. The CDR3 reads CAVLGQGETQYF. The CDR3 bases are TGTGCCGTCCTGGGGCAGGGGGAGACCCAGTACTTC.

A few counts support this clonotype. The V gene is TRBV29-1, the J gene TRBJ2-3; possibly TRBD2 for D (6 bases). There are 13 residues in the CDR3. CDR1 and CDR2 (germline): SQVTM, ANQGSEA. V was shortened by 8 bases and J by 5 bases, with 17 bases between the two germline ends. CDR3 DNA: TGCAGCTCCGACGGAGGGAATAGAGATACGCAGTATTTT. This sequence encodes CSSDGGNRDTQYF.

This clonotype was seen a few times. The chain links TRBV7-6 to TRBJ2-5; 7 bases fit TRBD1. CDR3 length: 15 residues. Germline trimming cut 5 bases from V and 4 bases from J; bases unmatched to any gene: 10. CDR1 SGHVS and CDR2 FNYEAQ come from the germline V gene. As DNA, the CDR3 is TGTGCCAGCAGCGTCGGAACAGGGGTTATAGAGACCCAGTACTTC. This gives the protein CASSVGTGVIETQYF.

This clonotype was observed a handful of times. This chain links TRBV19 with TRBJ2-5; 11 nucleotides line up with TRBD2. With the DNA end fitting TRBJ2-7 better, the J assignment may be wrong. Germline V gene lookup returns CDR1 LNHDA and CDR2 SQIVND (reference sequence). This CDR3 spans 18 amino acids. DNA of the CDR3: TGTGCCAGTAGTGTCAGACTAGCGGGAAGGGCCACATCCTACGAGCAGTACTTC. Its protein is CASSVRLAGRATSYEQYF.

The V and J genes are TRBV7-2 and TRBJ2-7; 10 bases fit TRBD2. The CDR3 spans 16 residues. V was clipped by 1 base and J by 2 bases; unmatched bases: 5. Germline CDR1 SGHTA, CDR2 FQGNSA. CDR3 nucleotide sequence: TGTGCCAGCAGCTTAGACCTTACTAGCGGGGCCTACGAGCAGTACTTC. Protein sequence: CASSLDLTSGAYEQYF.

This clonotype has ten or more counts. This sequence joins TRBV27 and TRBJ1-2; 9 positions agree with TRBD1. This CDR3 is 14 amino acids long. V dropped 0 bases and J dropped 4; count of bases not matched to a gene: 0. CDR1 and CDR2 from the germline V gene are MNHEY and SMNVEV (reference sequence). The CDR3 coding sequence is TGTGCCAGCAGTTTATCGGGACAGGGCTATGGCTACACCTTC. It yields the protein CASSLSGQGYGYTF.

This chain joins TRBV11-2 and TRBJ1-1, with 7 nucleotides matching TRBD1. The germline V gene encodes CDR1 SGHAT and CDR2 FQNNGV. This CDR3 comprises 14 residues. V was pared by 5 bases and J by 1 base, with 4 bases of the junction left unmatched. CDR3 region: CASSLGQANTEAFF. CDR3 nucleotides: TGTGCCAGCAGCCTCGGACAGGCGAACACTGAAGCTTTCTTT.

This chain uses TRBV6-5 with TRBJ1-6, with D maybe TRBD1 (5 bases). The germline V gene encodes CDR1 MNHEY and CDR2 SVGAGI. This CDR3 region has 21 residues. Trimming left V 2 bases short and J 7 bases short, with 30 bases between. The CDR3 bases are TGTGCCAGCAGTTACCGCTTCCAGGGTTGGGTCCCCTTCGTCGGGAATTCACCCCTCCACTTT. The encoded protein is CASSYRFQGWVPFVGNSPLHF.

This clonotype was seen a few times. The genes are TRBV28 and TRBJ1-1; 11 bases fit TRBD1. V shed 4 bases and J 6 bases; nucleotides not matched to a gene: 7. The CDR3 has 15 residues. Looked up from germline, CDR1 is MDHEN and CDR2 is SYDVKM. The CDR3 nucleotides are TGTGCCAGCAGTTGGCGACCGGGACAGGGGGCTGAAGCTTTCTTT. Amino acid sequence: CASSWRPGQGAEAFF.

This clonotype was seen only a few times. The J gene is TRBJ2-5, the V gene TRBV12-3 or TRBV12-4, with TRBD1 identical over 9 bases. Unmatched junction bases numbered 6, after V lost 6 bases and J lost 4 bases. The CDR3 consists of 14 residues. Here the CDR3 reads CASRGTGRGETQYF. CDR3 sequence (DNA): TGTGCCAGCAGAGGGACAGGGAGGGGAGAGACCCAGTACTTC.